These 9 T cell receptor beta chains were sequenced from one sample in a study of blood T cell repertoires in COVID-19. Repertoires were generated with immunoSEQ multiplex PCR, while TCRdb's copy carries only in-frame clones and drops some. The sample has tens of thousands of clones; approximately 88% are singletons. Sequenced input: peripheral blood. These receptors were collected from a woman aged 80 or older with acute or convalescent COVID-19.

This clone appeared a few times. V usage is TRBV3-1 (or the pseudogene TRBV3-2) and J usage is TRBJ1-4, with 8 bases that match TRBD1. V shed 2 bases and J 7 bases; nucleotides not matched to a gene: 12. The CDR3 covers 17 residues. In germline, CDR1 is LGHDT, CDR2 YNNKEL (reference sequence). The CDR3 here is CASSQIHLTGDGEKLFF. The CDR3 DNA is TGTGCCAGCAGCCAAATACATCTGACAGGGGACGGTGAAAAACTGTTTTTT.

This clone was recorded a few times. The V call is TRBV5-4, the J call TRBJ2-1, with 10 bases lining up with TRBD2. With 1 base clipped from V and 3 bases from J, the junction kept 1 base outside the gene matches. The CDR3 is 15 residues long. Per germline, CDR1 SGHNT and CDR2 YYREEE (reference sequence). In DNA form, the CDR3 reads TGTGCCAGCAGCTTGTCTAGCGGGAGCTACAATGAGCAGTTCTTC. This encodes CASSLSSGSYNEQFF.

The chain joins TRBV10-3 to TRBJ1-2; 12 nucleotides line up with TRBD1. The CDR3 runs to 14 residues. Germline CDR1 is ENHRY and CDR2 is SYGVKD. Losses at the gene ends were 10 bases for V and 2 bases for J; bases not matched to a gene: 5. The CDR3 nucleotides read TGTGCCACCGGGGACAGGGGGCCCAACTATGGCTACACCTTC. Translating it yields CATGDRGPNYGYTF.

This chain links TRBV5-1 with TRBJ1-1, with 7 bases lining up with TRBD1. CDR1 is SGHRS, CDR2 YFSETQ, per germline. V was clipped by 3 bases and J by 1 base; unmatched bases: 9. CDR3 size: 16 residues. CDR3 DNA sequence: TGCGCCAGCAGCTGGCGCCCGGGACAGCAGAACACTGAAGCTTTCTTT. Amino acid sequence: CASSWRPGQQNTEAFF.

The V gene is TRBV6-5, the J gene TRBJ1-6; TRBD1 is a possible D gene (6 bases). Germline assignment: CDR1 MNHEY and CDR2 SVGAGI. V lost 5 bases and J lost 8, with 7 bases in between. CDR3 length: 12 residues. CDR3 sequence (DNA): TGTGCCAGCAGTCGACAGGATTCACCCCTCCACTTT. Protein: CASSRQDSPLHF.

The gene calls are TRBV6-6 and TRBJ2-7; a weak D match, TRBD1 (5 bases). Germline CDR1 and CDR2: MNHNY and SVGAGI (reference sequence). This CDR3 comprises 11 residues. Between the trimmed V and J ends, which lost 8 bases and 3 bases, there was a span of 8 bases. The chain's CDR3 is CASRTLYEQYF. The CDR3 DNA follows: TGTGCCAGCCGGACACTCTACGAGCAGTACTTC.

The rearrangement links TRBV19 to TRBJ2-5; D is ambiguous. CDR1 and CDR2 (germline): LNHDA, SQIVND (reference sequence). V was clipped by 7 bases and J by 7 bases, with 13 bases between them. The CDR3 is made up of 12 amino acids. The CDR3 sequence is CASNDRVGTQYF. CDR3 nucleotides: TGTGCCAGTAATGATCGCGTCGGGACCCAGTACTTC.

The rearrangement links TRBV7-2 to TRBJ2-1; 7 bases are a match to TRBD2. The V and J ends lost 3 bases and 2 bases, in that order; junction bases with no gene match: 4. Per germline, CDR1 SGHTA and CDR2 FQGNSA. CDR3 size: 15 residues. CDR3 sequence: CASSFGGSTYNEQFF. CDR3 DNA: TGTGCCAGCAGCTTCGGCGGGAGCACCTACAATGAGCAGTTCTTC.

The genes are TRBV5-6 and TRBJ2-3; 11 bases match TRBD2. CDR1 is SGHDT, CDR2 YYEEEE, per germline. Germline trimming cut 0 bases from V and 6 bases from J; bases unmatched to any gene: 6. This CDR3 has 16 amino acids. CDR3 amino acids: CASSLDVAGGRDTQYF. DNA for the CDR3: TGTGCCAGCAGCTTGGACGTAGCGGGAGGGAGGGATACGCAGTATTTT. The whole variable domain, filled in from reference TRBV5-6 and TRBJ2-3, reads DAGVTQSPTHLIKTRGQQVTLRCSPKSGHDTVSWYQQALGQGPQFIFQYYEEEERQRGNFPDRFSGHQFPNYSSELNVNALLLGDSALYLCASSLDVAGGRDTQYFGPGTRLTVL.